The clone carrying this TCR beta chain was detected many times. Its antigen is not known. TCR beta CDR3 sequences were amplified from RNA transcripts. HTBI primers drove first-round RT-PCR of the TCR CDR3. A single record per CDR3 protein comes from TCRdb applying MiXCR to the multiplex PCR reads. There are 350,000 to 450,000 distinct CDR3 sequences in the sample; 15% to 20% occur only once, and more than 30% lies in the top ten. This sample is part of a study of T cells in Graves' hyperthyroidism and ophthalmopathy. Germline CDR1 DFQATT, CDR2 SNEGSKA (reference sequence). Trimming left V 1 base short and J 7 bases short, with 14 bases between. This CDR3 spans 14 amino acids. Findings of the study overall: Ophthalmopathy was model-predicted a median roughly 6.5 months pre-onset.

Blood dates from first hyperthyroidism diagnosis, before any ophthalmopathy symptoms. Sequenced sample: blood. The source of this sequence is a woman aged 30 to 39 with Graves' hyperthyroidism that later progressed to Graves' ophthalmopathy. J is TRBJ1-5 and V is TRBV20-1, with a possible D match to TRBD1 (5 bases). CDR3 DNA: TGCAGTGCTAGAGCAGGCCAGGGAATGCAGCCCCAGCATTTT. It translates to CSARAGQGMQPQHF.